The entry that follows covers one T cell receptor beta chain sequence. Its antigen remains unidentified. Sequenced by immunoSEQ multiplex PCR; TCRdb stores in-frame clones only, minus some. This sample has 35,000 to 50,000 clones; 80% occur once, and the top ten carry about 20%. V was clipped by 6 bases and J by 0 bases, with 4 bases between them. CDR3 length: 12 amino acids. The data stem from a study of T cell responses to AZD1222 COVID-19 vaccine. Findings and limits, study-wide: A reported finding is that nearly half of spike-specific TCRs target unmutated variant regions. Baseline seropositivity characterized only a handful of AZD1222 recipients. Spike-specific TCR repertoires showed rising breadth and depth after two AZD1222 doses. White British people made up most donors, females outnumbered males, and clonal diversity was possibly underestimated.

The sample in question was peripheral blood, obtained 28 days after the second dose of the MenACWY control vaccine. This clonotype was sampled from an adult who received the MenACWY meningococcal vaccine as a control. The chain combines TRBV12-3 or TRBV12-4 with TRBJ2-3; no reliable D call. The CDR3 DNA reads as TGTGCCAGCAGGGACAGCACAGATACGCAGTATTTT. As protein: CASRDSTDTQYF.